This entry features one T cell receptor (beta chain) sequence. Its target is unknown. Other DNA variants within this sample encode the same CDR3. The entry originates in a study of shared clonotypes between healthy human individuals. General observations from the study: Incomplete sequencing of sorted subsets was indicated by rarefaction despite large depth.

Germline V gene lookup returns CDR1 SGDLS and CDR2 YYNGEE. The CDR3 loop spans 15 amino acids. Between the trimmed V and J ends, which lost 0 bases and 0 bases, there was a span of 10 bases. Authors' methods: Filtering differed since immunoSEQ provided only junctions, with no quality scores. Assay: immunoSEQ multiplex PCR; the TCRdb copy retains only in-frame clones and omits some. D and trimming were read from the DNA, whereas the V and J calls and clone size are those reported in that table. The sample has 1,400,000 or so clones; 97% to 99% are singletons. The sequenced material came from naive CD4+ T cells sorted from blood. Subset of the sample: CD45RA+ positively selected. The gene calls are TRBV9 and TRBJ2-7; a weak D match, TRBD2 (5 bases). The receptor was derived from a young man in good health. CDR3 loop: CASSVDPGSSYEQYF. The CDR3 DNA reads TGTGCCAGCAGCGTAGACCCGGGGAGCTCCTACGAGCAGTACTTC.